These 27 T cell receptor beta chains were all obtained from the same sample, sequenced in a study of T cell clonality in common variable immunodeficiency. TCRdb keeps only in-frame clones here, not all; method: immunoSEQ multiplex PCR. Captured here are approximately 45,000 clones, none seen once; the top ten comprise about 2.2%. The sequencing input was peripheral blood mononuclear cells. These receptors were taken from a person aged 18 to 75 in good health.

In its sample, this clone was seen many times. The sequenced part of the CDR3 DNA is TGTGCCAGCAGTTTTACCATAGCGGGAGGTAGGGCAGATACG. It encodes CASSFTIAGGRADT. The whole CDR3 is CASSFTIAGGRADTQYF. The chain joins TRBV12-3 or TRBV12-4 to TRBJ2-3, with 10 positions matching TRBD2. Read sequence stops 3 residues before the CDR3 end, and the germline J gene provides the missing end. V was clipped by 3 bases and J by 4 bases; unmatched bases: 10. The CDR3 covers 17 residues.

This clone has ten or more counts. Sequencing ends 3 residues short of the CDR3 end; the germline J gene provides the rest. V gene TRBV4-1 combines with J gene TRBJ1-1; D ambiguous. V gave up 10 bases and J gave up 0 bases, with 18 bases separating them. Germline CDR1 reads MGHRA; CDR2 reads YSYEKL. The CDR3 is made up of 15 amino acids. Partial CDR3 DNA: TGCGCCACCACCGGTTTAGGGCCCATGAACACTGAA. Translating gives CATTGLGPMNTE. The entire CDR3 sequence reads CATTGLGPMNTEAFF.

This clone has a count of ten or more. Read coverage stops 3 residues before the CDR3 terminus; the germline J gene supplies the remainder. The chain joins TRBV5-1 to TRBJ2-1; TRBD2 matches 11 bases. The CDR3 covers 14 residues. Trimming cost V 3 bases and J 6 bases; bases outside gene matches: 2. The germline V gene has CDR1 SGHRS and CDR2 YFSETQ. The CDR3 loop reads CASSSLAGVNEQFF. The part of the CDR3 DNA that was read is TGCGCCAGCAGCTCACTAGCGGGGGTCAATGAG.

This clone was picked up a small number of times. The CDR3 end falls 3 residues outside the read, so it is completed with the germline J gene. The chain uses TRBV5-5 and TRBJ2-5; D gene unclear. The CDR3 is 14 residues long. V was shortened by 4 bases and J by 5 bases, with 15 bases between the two germline ends. Germline CDR1 is SGHKS and CDR2 is YYEKEE (reference sequence). CDR3 region: CASSTRIGLETQYF. The CDR3 bases that were read are TGTGCCAGCAGCACCAGGATAGGGCTGGAGACC.

This clone was detected many times. Coverage ceases 3 residues before the CDR3 finishes, and the germline J gene fills in the end. This chain connects TRBV20-1 to TRBJ1-1; a possible D gene is TRBD1 (6 bases). Germline V lookup: CDR1 DFQATT, CDR2 SNEGSKA (reference sequence). V was cut by 0 bases and J by 1 base, with 12 bases left in between. The CDR3 is made up of 15 amino acids. CDR3 in amino acids: CSARDHGQPNTEAFF. CDR3 bases read: TGCAGTGCTAGAGATCATGGACAGCCGAACACTGAA.

This clone was picked up many times. The read comes to an end 3 residues before the CDR3 does, leaving the germline J gene to fill in the end. The chain combines TRBV5-6 with TRBJ1-5, with unresolved D. Germline-derived CDR1 and CDR2 are SGHDT and YYEEEE. The CDR3 sequence is 15 residues long. The V end lost 3 bases, the J end lost 1 base, and 11 bases lay between the germline ends. Partial CDR3 DNA: TGTGCCAGCAGCTCCGGGTCTTTGAGCAATCAGCCC. It yields the protein CASSSGSLSNQP. In full, the CDR3 is CASSSGSLSNQPQHF.

For this clone: The CDR3 end is not reached by the read, which stops 3 residues before it; the germline J gene fills it in. The rearrangement links TRBV30 to TRBJ2-4; 9 bases match TRBD1. Germline assignment: CDR1 GTSNPN and CDR2 SVGIG (reference sequence). The length of the CDR3 is 14 residues. The CDR3 sequence: CAWRGTGYNYGQYF. The DNA read from the CDR3 is TGTGCCTGGAGAGGGACAGGGTACAACTATGGT. Complete variable domain (other parts from reference TRBV30 and TRBJ2-4): SQTIHQWPATLVQPVGSPLSLECTVEGTSNPNLYWYRQAAGRGLQLLFYSVGIGQISSEVPQNLSASRPQDRQFILSSKKLLLSDSGFYLCAWRGTGYNYGQYFGAGTRLSVL.

This clone was seen many times. From the germline J gene comes the end of the CDR3, since the read stops 3 residues before it. The gene calls are TRBV19 and TRBJ2-7; TRBD2 might be the D (6 bases). This CDR3 has 14 residues. The V end was cut by 5 bases, the J end by 2 bases, with 13 bases between. The V gene's germline CDR1 is LNHDA and CDR2 SQIVND (reference sequence). The sequenced CDR3 bases are TGTGCCAGTAGTCCGGGGAGGACTCCCTACGAG. Translating it yields CASSPGRTPYE. The full CDR3 protein is CASSPGRTPYEQYF.

In this sample, this clone turned up a few times. Coverage ceases 3 residues before the CDR3 finishes, and the germline J gene fills in the end. The V gene is TRBV30, the J gene TRBJ1-2; 7 bases agree with TRBD1. CDR1 and CDR2 from the germline V gene are GTSNPN and SVGIG (reference sequence). This CDR3 has 15 amino acids. Unmatched junction bases numbered 12, after V lost 5 bases and J lost 3 bases. The CDR3 sequence: CAWGGTETFDYGYTF. The CDR3 DNA, read in part, is TGTGCCTGGGGCGGGACAGAGACCTTTGACTATGGC. The entire variable domain, with the rest obtained from reference TRBV30 and TRBJ1-2, is as follows: SQTIHQWPATLVQPVGSPLSLECTVEGTSNPNLYWYRQAAGRGLQLLFYSVGIGQISSEVPQNLSASRPQDRQFILSSKKLLLSDSGFYLCAWGGTETFDYGYTFGSGTRLTVV.

There are many counts of this clone. The sequenced part of the CDR3 DNA is TGTGCCTGGAGCGCCGCCGAGCGAGCCTACGAG. Translation: CAWSAAERAYE. The CDR3, in full, reads CAWSAAERAYEQYF. This chain links TRBV30 with TRBJ2-7; D not resolved. The read terminates 3 residues before the CDR3 end, so the remaining end is supplied by the germline J gene. CDR3 length: 14 amino acids. Trimming took 3 bases from V and 2 from J, leaving 14 bases between them. The germline gives CDR1 GTSNPN, CDR2 SVGIG (reference sequence).

This clone showed up many times. From the germline J gene comes the end of the CDR3, since the read stops 3 residues before it. V and J are TRBV5-1 and TRBJ1-1; 10 bases are a match to TRBD1. This CDR3 region has 15 residues. Trimming removed 5 bases from V and 3 bases from J; junction bases left unmatched: 7. Germline lookup yields CDR1 SGHRS and CDR2 YFSETQ. CDR3 DNA (partial): TGCGCCAGCAGTTTGCAGACAGGGGGCCACACTGAA. This codes for CASSLQTGGHTE. The full CDR3 reads CASSLQTGGHTEAFF.

This clone came up many times. The read gets to within 3 residues of the CDR3 end, and the germline J gene fills in the rest. The genes are TRBV5-5 and TRBJ2-1, with 9 bases matching TRBD2. V gave up 3 bases and J gave up 7 bases; unmatched junction bases: 5. This CDR3 is 14 amino acids long. Per germline, CDR1 SGHKS and CDR2 YYEKEE (reference sequence). CDR3 sequence reads: CASSSGTSTNEQFF. The CDR3 bases that were read are TGTGCCAGCAGCTCAGGGACTAGCACAAATGAG.

This clone was counted ten times or more. Read data end 3 residues before the CDR3 end; the end is taken from the germline J gene. The V call is TRBV5-1, the J call TRBJ1-4; weak D call: TRBD1 (5 bases). This CDR3 comprises 17 residues. Germline CDR1 is SGHRS and CDR2 is YFSETQ. Here the CDR3 reads CASSPTPQNSGANVLFF. CDR3 bases read: TGCGCCAGCAGCCCCACTCCGCAGAACTCTGGGGCCAACGTA.

This clone has ten or more counts. The sequenced fragment ends 3 residues before the CDR3 boundary, so the rest is inferred from the germline J gene. The chain recombines TRBV5-1 with TRBJ2-7; possible D gene TRBD2, 7 bases. Trimming removed 4 bases from V and 3 bases from J, with 20 bases in between. Germline assignment: CDR1 SGHRS and CDR2 YFSETQ. The CDR3 covers 16 residues. CDR3 sequence: CASSPGFSGEGYEQYF. CDR3 DNA (partial): TGCGCCAGCAGCCCAGGGTTTTCAGGGGAGGGCTACGAG. Together with reference TRBV5-1 and TRBJ2-7, the CDR3 gives the full variable domain: KAGVTQTPRYLIKTRGQQVTLSCSPISGHRSVSWYQQTPGQGLQFLFEYFSETQRNKGNFPGRFSGRQFSNSRSEMNVSTLELGDSALYLCASSPGFSGEGYEQYFGPGTRLTVT.

This clone was detected many times. The read ends 3 residues before the CDR3 terminus; that terminus is restored from the germline J gene. The chain carries TRBV6-2 or TRBV6-3 and TRBJ2-1, with TRBD1 identical over 9 bases. The CDR3 is made up of 16 amino acids. The V and J ends lost 2 bases and 2 bases, in that order; junction bases with no gene match: 4. Germline V CDR1 and CDR2: MNHEY, SVGEGT. The covered CDR3 bases are TGTGCCAGCAGTTACCCACAGGGGGCAACCTACAATGAG. As protein: CASSYPQGATYNE. The full CDR3 is CASSYPQGATYNEQFF.

There are many counts of this clone. The CDR3 bases that were read are TGCGCCAGCAGCCCGGACTATCTATTCCAAGAGACC. The encoded protein is CASSPDYLFQET. The complete CDR3 reads CASSPDYLFQETQYF. The chain links TRBV5-1 to TRBJ2-5; TRBD2 is a possible D gene (6 bases). Read coverage stops 3 residues before the CDR3 terminus; the germline J gene supplies the remainder. V lost 4 bases to trimming and J lost 1 base, with 14 bases between them. Germline V gives CDR1 SGHRS, CDR2 YFSETQ. This CDR3 contains 15 residues.

In its sample, this clone was seen a few times. With the read ending 3 residues before the CDR3 end, the germline J gene is used to fill in that end. The rearrangement joins TRBV30 to TRBJ2-3; TRBD2 agrees at 8 bases. Germline V gives CDR1 GTSNPN, CDR2 SVGIG (reference sequence). CDR3 length equals 16 residues. J lost 1 base, V lost 3 bases, and 9 bases had no gene match. The CDR3 sequence is CAWRLGAGAGTDTQYF. The sequenced CDR3 bases are TGTGCCTGGAGGCTGGGAGCGGGGGCTGGCACAGATACG.

This clone showed up just a few times. The CDR3 end falls 3 residues outside the read, so it is completed with the germline J gene. The chain combines TRBV30 with TRBJ2-4; 8 positions agree with TRBD1. CDR1 GTSNPN and CDR2 SVGIG come from the germline V gene (reference sequence). This CDR3 has 14 amino acids. CDR3 sequence reads: CAWSTPGQAYGQYF. The part of the CDR3 DNA that was read is TGTGCCTGGAGTACGCCGGGACAGGCCTATGGT.

In its sample, this clone was seen many times. The read halts 3 residues ahead of the CDR3 end, with the missing end drawn from the germline J gene. This chain uses TRBV5-1 with TRBJ2-7, with TRBD1 matching over 12 bases. The CDR3 is made up of 15 amino acids. V dropped 2 bases and J dropped 3; count of bases not matched to a gene: 3. The germline CDR1 and CDR2 sequences are SGHRS and YFSETQ. The part of the CDR3 DNA that was read is TGCGCCAGCAGCTTAGGGACAGGGGGCGACTACGAG. This translates into CASSLGTGGDYE. The entire CDR3 protein reads CASSLGTGGDYEQYF.

In its sample, this clone was seen many times. The DNA ends 3 residues before the CDR3 does, and the rest of the CDR3 is filled in from the germline J gene. The V call is TRBV29-1, the J call TRBJ2-1; TRBD1 aligns across 8 bases. With 7 bases clipped from V and 6 bases from J, the junction kept 8 bases outside the gene matches. Germline V gene data show CDR1 as SQVTM and CDR2 as ANQGSEA. The CDR3 extends over 13 amino acids. CDR3 DNA, as far as it was read: TGCAGCGCCAAGGGACAGGATGGCAATGAG. The encoded protein is CSAKGQDGNE. The whole CDR3 region reads CSAKGQDGNEQFF.

This clone has just a few counts. The read comes to an end 3 residues before the CDR3 does, leaving the germline J gene to fill in the end. The chain couples TRBV18 to TRBJ1-2, with D hard to call. The V gene's germline CDR1 is KGHSH and CDR2 LQKENI. The CDR3 sequence is 15 residues long. The CDR3 region is CASSPPGGLSGDYTF. Incomplete CDR3 DNA: TGTGCCAGCTCACCACCTGGCGGCCTAAGCGGCGAC.

This clone was counted ten times or more. Read data end 3 residues before the CDR3 end; the end is taken from the germline J gene. V is TRBV5-6 and J is TRBJ2-3; D is unresolved. Germline CDR1 reads SGHDT; CDR2 reads YYEEEE. Trimming shortened V by 0 bases and J by 4 bases, and 6 bases separated the two germline ends. This CDR3 spans 13 amino acids. The CDR3 loop reads CASSLGSADTQYF. Partial CDR3 DNA: TGTGCCAGCAGCTTGGGGTCAGCAGATACG.

This clone came up many times. Read sequence stops 3 residues before the CDR3 end, and the germline J gene provides the missing end. The V and J genes are TRBV29-1 and TRBJ2-1; D is possibly TRBD1 (6 bases). V dropped 3 bases and J dropped 4 bases, with 13 bases sitting between them. This CDR3 contains 14 residues. Germline values: CDR1 SQVTM, CDR2 ANQGSEA. The sequenced part of the CDR3 DNA is TGCAGCGTTGAGCAGGGGTCATCATACAATGAG. It translates to CSVEQGSSYNE. The entire CDR3 is CSVEQGSSYNEQFF.

This clone was seen repeatedly, ten times or more. The observed sequence ends 3 residues before the CDR3 terminus, with the missing tail filled in from the germline J gene. J is TRBJ2-1 and V is TRBV19; 9 nucleotides match TRBD2. Germline V gene data show CDR1 as LNHDA and CDR2 as SQIVND (reference sequence). Germline trimming cut 6 bases from V and 0 bases from J; bases unmatched to any gene: 9. The CDR3 has 17 residues. CDR3 DNA, as far as it was read: TGTGCCAGTAGATTTAAGGGTAGCGGGGGCTCCTACAATGAG. It yields the protein CASRFKGSGGSYNE. The CDR3 in its entirety is CASRFKGSGGSYNEQFF.

This clone occurred many times. The read ends 3 residues shy of where the CDR3 ends; the end is completed using the germline J gene. This sequence joins TRBV6-4 and TRBJ1-1; D gene ambiguous. The CDR3 runs 14 residues. Germline CDR1 reads MRHNA; CDR2 reads SNTAGT. CDR3 DNA, as far as it was read: TGTGCCAGCAGTGACTCGAGTCTCGGGTCCGAA. It codes for CASSDSSLGSE. The CDR3 in full is CASSDSSLGSEAFF.

This clone was counted ten times or more. The read stops 3 residues short of the end of the CDR3; the missing end is completed from the germline J gene. The chain is built from TRBV11-3 and TRBJ2-5, with a weak D call TRBD2 (5 bases). This CDR3 contains 13 residues. Trimming removed 2 bases from V and 4 bases from J, with 8 bases in between. Germline CDR1 and CDR2: SGHNT and YENEEA. CDR3 sequence: CASSLHRGETQYF. The sequenced CDR3 bases are TGTGCCAGCAGCTTACATCGGGGAGAGACC. Combining the CDR3 with reference TRBV11-3 and TRBJ2-5 gives the whole variable domain EAGVVQSPRYKIIEKKQPVAFWCNPISGHNTLYWYLQNLGQGPELLIRYENEEAVDDSQLPKDRFSAERLKGVDSTLKIQPAELGDSAVYLCASSLHRGETQYFGPGTRLLVL.

This clone was picked up many times. Sequencing ends 3 residues short of the CDR3 end; the germline J gene provides the rest. V gene TRBV19 combines with J gene TRBJ2-1, with 11 bases aligning to TRBD2. V lost 3 bases and J lost 7; bases outside the gene matches: 11. CDR1 and CDR2 (germline): LNHDA, SQIVND (reference sequence). This CDR3 spans 17 amino acids. The covered CDR3 bases are TGTGCCAGTAGTATGTCTAGCGGGGGGCTCCTGGTTAATGAG. Translating gives CASSMSSGGLLVNE. The whole CDR3 sequence is CASSMSSGGLLVNEQFF.